The 9 T cell receptor beta chains in this list originate from one sample, sequenced in a study of CD8+ T cells in alopecia areata (dated by TCRdb to between 2018 and 2020). The library was obtained by the immunoSEQ multiplex PCR assay. To provide template for TCR sequencing, every sample had RNA extracted and reverse transcribed into cDNA. Imported from immuneACCESS, the table was reduced by TCRdb to in-frame sequences with V and J called. These copies leave out some clones; in studies compared against another copy, an unresolved V gene accounts for under half, and the cause of the remainder is not known. For this sample there are 110,000 or so clones; around 59% appear just once. Together, the top ten hold under 25% of the sample. The sequenced sample consisted of CD8+ T cells sorted from blood. These receptors were taken from a human donor in good health.

This rearrangement joins TRBV28 to TRBJ2-7; 7 bases are a match to TRBD1. Germline V gene lookup returns CDR1 MDHEN and CDR2 SYDVKM. The CDR3 has 14 amino acids. J was trimmed by 0 bases and V by 6 bases; bases with no gene match: 5. Here the CDR3 reads CASRDRFNSYEQYF. The DNA for the CDR3 is TGTGCCAGCAGGGACAGGTTCAACTCCTACGAGCAGTACTTC.

This clone was detected a few times. This sequence joins TRBV2 and TRBJ2-3; 10 positions agree with TRBD2. Trimming cost V 5 bases and J 2 bases; bases outside gene matches: 7. CDR3 size: 16 residues. Germline V gene data show CDR1 as SNHLY and CDR2 as FYNNEI. The CDR3 bases are TGTGCCAGCAGTCCTACTAGCGGGGCTTTCACAGATACGCAGTATTTT. Amino acids: CASSPTSGAFTDTQYF. Full variable domain (missing parts from reference TRBV2 and TRBJ2-3): EPEVTQTPSHQVTQMGQEVILRCVPISNHLYFYWYRQILGQKVEFLVSFYNNEISEKSEIFDDQFSVERPDGSNFTLKIRSTKLEDSAMYFCASSPTSGAFTDTQYFGPGTRLTVL.

The rearrangement links TRBV4-3 to TRBJ2-7; 8 bases fit TRBD1. This CDR3 is 14 amino acids long. Germline CDR1 LGHNA, CDR2 YSLEER. The J segment lost 3 bases and the V segment lost 0 bases, leaving 1 base of the junction unmatched. CDR3 bases: TGCGCCAGCAGCCAAGATACAGGGGGCTACGAGCAGTACTTC. This gives the protein CASSQDTGGYEQYF.

This chain links TRBV19 with TRBJ2-7, with no clear D. The V end was cut by 3 bases, the J end by 3 bases, with 12 bases between. The CDR3 runs to 14 residues. CDR1 is LNHDA and CDR2 is SQIVND in the germline V gene (reference sequence). The CDR3 DNA reads TGTGCCAGTAGTATTGCAGAACGACACTACGAGCAGTACTTC. It specifies CASSIAERHYEQYF.

The chain joins TRBV5-6 to TRBJ2-3; 8 nucleotides match TRBD1. This CDR3 region has 17 residues. Germline lookup yields CDR1 SGHDT and CDR2 YYEEEE. Trimming at V came to 4 bases and at J to 3 bases, leaving 13 bases not matched to a gene. CDR3 DNA sequence: TGTGCCAGCAGCGGTTGGGACAGGCTCGGTTTGACAGATACGCAGTATTTT. Its translation is CASSGWDRLGLTDTQYF.

The chain joins TRBV2 to TRBJ1-1; D ambiguous. V was shortened by 2 bases and J by 4 bases, with 26 bases between the two germline ends. CDR1 is SNHLY, CDR2 FYNNEI, per germline. The CDR3 runs to 19 residues. The CDR3 is CASSEYGFRGGSNSTEAFF. The CDR3 DNA follows: TGTGCCAGCAGTGAATATGGGTTTCGGGGAGGGTCCAACAGCACTGAAGCTTTCTTT. The variable domain in full, with the rest retrieved from reference TRBV2 and TRBJ1-1, is EPEVTQTPSHQVTQMGQEVILRCVPISNHLYFYWYRQILGQKVEFLVSFYNNEISEKSEIFDDQFSVERPDGSNFTLKIRSTKLEDSAMYFCASSEYGFRGGSNSTEAFFGQGTRLTVV.

The chain uses TRBV9 and TRBJ1-2; D is uncertain. The ends were cut back, 3 bases at V and 4 bases at J, with 7 bases in the middle. The germline CDR1 and CDR2 sequences are SGDLS and YYNGEE. The CDR3 length is 12 residues. Here the CDR3 reads CASSEHFYGYTF. In nucleotides, the CDR3 is TGTGCCAGCAGCGAGCATTTCTATGGCTACACCTTC.

This clone was detected a few times. The chain carries TRBV10-1 and TRBJ1-1; D gene uncertain. The length of the CDR3 is 13 residues. Deletions cut 3 bases from V and 1 base from J, with 6 bases between. CDR1 is WNHNN, CDR2 SYGVQD, per germline (reference sequence). In DNA form, the CDR3 reads TGCGCCAGCAGTGACGACGGGAACACTGAAGCTTTCTTT. It encodes CASSDDGNTEAFF.

The chain joins TRBV29-1 to TRBJ2-1; a weak D match, TRBD2 (6 bases). Germline-derived CDR1 and CDR2 are SQVTM and ANQGSEA. The CDR3 is 10 amino acids. Trimming pared 2 bases from V and 13 bases from J, leaving 9 bases between. The CDR3, as DNA: TGCAGCGTTGAAAAGGGACTCCAGTTCTTC. Protein sequence: CSVEKGLQFF.